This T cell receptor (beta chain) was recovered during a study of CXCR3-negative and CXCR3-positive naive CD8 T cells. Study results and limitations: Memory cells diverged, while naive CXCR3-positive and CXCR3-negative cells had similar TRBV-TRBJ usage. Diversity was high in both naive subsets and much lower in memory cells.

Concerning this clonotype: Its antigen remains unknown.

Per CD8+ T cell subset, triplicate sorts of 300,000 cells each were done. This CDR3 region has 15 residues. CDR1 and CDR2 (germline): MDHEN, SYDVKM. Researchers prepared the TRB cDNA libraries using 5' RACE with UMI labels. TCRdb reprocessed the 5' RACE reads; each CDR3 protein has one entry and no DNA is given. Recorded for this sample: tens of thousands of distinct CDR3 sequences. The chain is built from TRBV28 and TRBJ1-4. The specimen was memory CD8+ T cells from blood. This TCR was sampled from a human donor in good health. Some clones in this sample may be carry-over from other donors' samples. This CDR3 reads CASSLVWAANEKLFF.